The 28 T cell receptor beta chains presented below share a single source sample, sequenced in a study of blood T cell repertoires in COVID-19. The protocol was immunoSEQ multiplex PCR, while the TCRdb copy is restricted to in-frame clones and leaves out a portion. The data contain fewer than 120,000 clones, roughly 82% of them singletons. The sample comprised peripheral blood. All receptors derive from a woman between 55 and 75 years old with acute or convalescent COVID-19.

A single count supports this clone. The genes are TRBV6-2 or TRBV6-3 and TRBJ2-3; 11 bases are shared with TRBD2. The CDR3 has 15 residues. V was clipped by 6 bases and J by 8 bases; unmatched bases: 10. From germline, CDR1 is MNHEY and CDR2 SVGEGT. The CDR3, as DNA: TGTGCCAGCAGCCAAGCTAGCGGGGGGCGAGGTACGCAGTATTTT. Amino acids: CASSQASGGRGTQYF.

The chain employs TRBV7-2 and TRBJ2-5; TRBD2 aligns across 10 bases. The germline V gene encodes CDR1 SGHTA and CDR2 FQGNSA. The J segment lost 13 bases and the V segment lost 1 base, leaving 18 bases of the junction unmatched. This CDR3 contains 17 residues. CDR3 sequence (DNA): TGTGCCAGCAGCTTAGACCAATTTCGGACTAGCGGCCGCCACAGGTACTTC. Translation: CASSLDQFRTSGRHRYF.

The chain uses TRBV11-2 and TRBJ1-3; TRBD1 is a possible D gene (5 bases). V was trimmed by 5 bases and J by 0 bases, leaving 14 bases between them. The CDR3 loop spans 16 amino acids. Germline V gene lookup returns CDR1 SGHAT and CDR2 FQNNGV. Here the CDR3 DNA reads TGTGCCAGCAGCCCGAGGACACATATCTCTGGAAACACCATATATTTT. The encoded protein is CASSPRTHISGNTIYF.

The chain combines TRBV13 with TRBJ2-6, with D perhaps TRBD1 (5 bases). V lost 5 bases, J lost 0 bases, and 8 bases lay in between. Per the germline V gene, CDR1 is PRHDT and CDR2 is FYEKMQ (reference sequence). The CDR3 extends over 15 amino acids. CDR3 DNA: TGTGCCAGCAGCCTCAGGGACTCTGGGGCCAACGTCCTGACTTTC. The encoded protein is CASSLRDSGANVLTF.

The CDR3 sequence is CASSGDREVEKLFF. The DNA of the CDR3 is TGTGCCAGCAGTGGAGACAGGGAGGTCGAAAAACTGTTTTTT. V gene TRBV25-1 combines with J gene TRBJ1-4; 7 nucleotides agree with TRBD1. CDR3 length: 14 residues. Per germline, CDR1 MGHDK and CDR2 SYGVNS. The V and J ends lost 4 bases and 8 bases, in that order; junction bases with no gene match: 7. The full variable domain, rest sourced from reference TRBV25-1 and TRBJ1-4, is EADIYQTPRYLVIGTGKKITLECSQTMGHDKMYWYQQDPGMELHLIHYSYGVNSTEKGDLSSESTVSRIRTEHFPLTLESARPSHTSQYLCASSGDREVEKLFFGSGTQLSVL.

On this clone itself: One junction end does not reproduce the germline sequence, and a read error may be involved. The rearrangement joins TRBV12-5 to TRBJ1-5, with a possible D match to TRBD1 (5 bases). CDR3 size: 14 residues. Germline CDR1 reads LGHNT; CDR2 reads FRNRAP. This CDR3 reads CASGLGGFNKPQHF. The CDR3 DNA follows: TGTGCTAGTGGCCTGGGGGGATTCAATAAGCCCCAGCATTTT. The full variable domain, with the rest looked up from reference TRBV12-5 and TRBJ1-5, is DARVTQTPRHKVTEMGQEVTMRCQPILGHNTVFWYRQTMMQGLELLAYFRNRAPLDDSGMPKDRFSAEMPDATLATLKIQPSEPRDSAVYFCASGLGGFNKPQHFGDGTRLSIL.

The chain combines TRBV29-1 with TRBJ1-2; TRBD1 is a possible D gene (5 bases). V gave up 5 bases and J gave up 3 bases, with 13 bases separating them. The CDR3 totals 13 residues. CDR1 and CDR2 (germline): SQVTM, ANQGSEA. In nucleotides, the CDR3 is TGCAGCGTTTTCCTTCCGGGGGACTATGGCTACACCTTC. This codes for CSVFLPGDYGYTF. Variable domain in full (rest from reference TRBV29-1 and TRBJ1-2): SAVISQKPSRDICQRGTSLTIQCQVDSQVTMMFWYRQQPGQSLTLIATANQGSEATYESGFVIDKFPISRPNLTFSTLTVSNMSPEDSSIYLCSVFLPGDYGYTFGSGTRLTVV.

This clone turned up a few times. The V and J genes are TRBV30 and TRBJ2-7; the D gene is possibly TRBD2 (5 bases). Trimming took off 8 bases at V and 0 bases at J, with 14 bases between the two ends. Germline V gives CDR1 GTSNPN, CDR2 SVGIG (reference sequence). This CDR3 is 13 amino acids long. The CDR3 here is CAALGVSSYEQYF. In DNA, the CDR3 is TGTGCCGCCCTCGGGGTGAGCTCCTACGAGCAGTACTTC.

The genes are TRBV27 and TRBJ1-6, with D unresolved. Germline V CDR1 and CDR2: MNHEY, SMNVEV (reference sequence). Between the trimmed V and J ends, which lost 0 bases and 12 bases, there was a span of 18 bases. This CDR3 spans 16 amino acids. CDR3 sequence reads: CASSLSRGSTFLPLHF. The CDR3 DNA follows: TGTGCCAGCAGTTTATCGCGAGGTTCAACATTCTTACCCCTCCACTTT.

This clone showed up just once. The rearrangement joins TRBV5-1 to TRBJ2-1; 9 bases agree with TRBD1. Trimming cost V 4 bases and J 6 bases; bases outside gene matches: 11. CDR3 size: 16 residues. The germline CDR1 and CDR2 sequences are SGHRS and YFSETQ. The CDR3 DNA sequence: TGCGCCAGCAGCCCCTTAACAGGGGGCAGGGGCAATGAGCAGTTCTTC. Protein: CASSPLTGGRGNEQFF.

The CDR3 DNA follows: TGTGCCAGCAGCGTGGACAGGGGGCTGCGAGAGACCCAGTACTTC. The encoded protein is CASSVDRGLRETQYF. The V gene is TRBV5-4, the J gene TRBJ2-5, with TRBD1 matching 11 bases. Germline CDR1 SGHNT, CDR2 YYREEE (reference sequence). The CDR3 loop spans 15 amino acids. With 4 bases clipped from V and 4 bases from J, the junction kept 6 bases outside the gene matches.

V and J are TRBV18 and TRBJ1-1, with a possible D match to TRBD1 (5 bases). This CDR3 is 13 amino acids long. The germline V gene has CDR1 KGHSH and CDR2 LQKENI. V was clipped by 6 bases and J by 5 bases, with 13 bases between them. The DNA of the CDR3 is TGTGCCAGCTCTGAATCGGAGGGGACTGAAGCTTTCTTT. Protein product: CASSESEGTEAFF.

V gene TRBV30 combines with J gene TRBJ2-7, with D unclear. The CDR3 contains 12 residues. From germline, CDR1 is GTSNPN and CDR2 SVGIG (reference sequence). CDR3 residues: CALHRSYYEQYF. The CDR3 DNA follows: TGTGCTTTACACAGATCCTACTACGAGCAGTACTTC. The full variable domain, its missing parts supplied by reference TRBV30 and TRBJ2-7, is SQTIHQWPATLVQPVGSPLSLECTVEGTSNPNLYWYRQAAGRGLQLLFYSVGIGQISSEVPQNLSASRPQDRQFILSSKKLLLSDSGFYLCALHRSYYEQYFGPGTRLTVT.

V usage is TRBV5-1 and J usage is TRBJ2-2; unclear D gene. The CDR3 spans 16 residues. V lost 0 bases and J lost 0, with 9 bases in between. Germline lookup yields CDR1 SGHRS and CDR2 YFSETQ. The CDR3 sequence is CASSLGTTTNTGELFF. The CDR3 region has the DNA TGCGCCAGCAGCTTGGGCACCACAACGAACACCGGGGAGCTGTTTTTT.

CDR3: CASSETTGFSPLHF. The CDR3 coding sequence is TGTGCCAGCAGTGAAACCACAGGGTTCTCACCCCTCCACTTT. The rearrangement joins TRBV6-1 to TRBJ1-6, with a tentative D call TRBD1 (6 bases). Looked up from germline, CDR1 is MNHNS and CDR2 is SASEGT. This CDR3 is 14 amino acids long. The ends were cut back, 2 bases at V and 10 bases at J, with 12 bases in the middle.

The rearrangement joins TRBV12-3 or TRBV12-4 to TRBJ1-2; 8 positions match TRBD1. The CDR3 is 13 residues long. Trimming took 2 bases from V and 7 from J; bases not matched to a gene: 3. The CDR3 spells CASSLQGAPGYTF. Written as DNA, the CDR3 is TGTGCCAGCAGTTTACAGGGGGCGCCTGGCTACACCTTC.

The chain employs TRBV6-5 and TRBJ1-1; D is unclear. This CDR3 has 14 amino acids. Germline V gene sequence: CDR1 MNHEY, CDR2 SVGAGI. V was pared by 2 bases and J by 4 bases, with 11 bases between. CDR3 sequence: CASSYVWGGTEAFF. CDR3 nucleotides: TGTGCCAGCAGTTACGTTTGGGGAGGCACTGAAGCTTTCTTT.

The chain employs TRBV29-1 and TRBJ1-2, with 7 nucleotides matching TRBD1. After removal of 3 bases from V and 2 bases from J, the junction contained 6 bases not matched to a gene. Germline V gene lookup returns CDR1 SQVTM and CDR2 ANQGSEA. The CDR3 is 14 residues long. For the CDR3, the DNA is TGCAGCGTTGACATCTTACAGGGGAACTATGGCTACACCTTC. Its translation is CSVDILQGNYGYTF.

The gene calls are TRBV30 and TRBJ1-1, with 8 nucleotides matching TRBD1. The germline CDR1 and CDR2 sequences are GTSNPN and SVGIG (reference sequence). Trimming removed 6 bases from V and 3 bases from J; junction bases left unmatched: 12. There are 15 residues in the CDR3. The CDR3 reads CACRQGPSRYTEAFF. CDR3 sequence (DNA): TGTGCCTGCAGACAGGGGCCATCTCGGTACACTGAAGCTTTCTTT.

The J gene is TRBJ1-2, the V gene TRBV19; tentatively, D is TRBD1 (6 bases). V was cut by 4 bases and J by 2 bases, with 14 bases left in between. The CDR3 contains 15 residues. Germline V lookup: CDR1 LNHDA, CDR2 SQIVND (reference sequence). CDR3 residues: CASSTGTNLNYGYTF. CDR3 nucleotide sequence: TGTGCCAGTAGTACCGGGACAAACTTGAACTATGGCTACACCTTC.

The chain employs TRBV7-9 and TRBJ1-1; 8 bases agree with TRBD1. Per germline, CDR1 SEHNR and CDR2 FQNEAQ (reference sequence). This CDR3 is 15 amino acids long. With 5 bases clipped from V and 2 bases from J, the junction kept 7 bases outside the gene matches. Here the CDR3 DNA reads TGTGCCAGCAGCCCAAGACAGGGGCCCAACACTGAAGCTTTCTTT. It codes for CASSPRQGPNTEAFF.

The chain is built from TRBV6-5 and TRBJ1-2; 7 nucleotides align to TRBD1. The CDR3 is 15 residues long. The V gene end was trimmed by 6 bases and the J gene end by 6 bases; junction bases not matched to a gene: 13. The germline CDR1 and CDR2 sequences are MNHEY and SVGAGI. In nucleotides, the CDR3 is TGTGCCAGCAGCCGAACACGACAGGGACGGGATGGCTACACCTTC. The encoded protein is CASSRTRQGRDGYTF.

By frequency in the sample, this clone is medium-sized. The rearrangement links TRBV28 to TRBJ1-2; 7 bases agree with TRBD1. V shed 5 bases, J shed 7 bases, and the junction held 16 bases outside the gene matches. Germline V lookup: CDR1 MDHEN, CDR2 SYDVKM. The CDR3 totals 16 residues. The CDR3 region has the DNA TGTGCCAGCAGTACGGACAGGCCTCCGGGGCTAGGTGGCTACACCTTC. It is translated as CASSTDRPPGLGGYTF.

The rearrangement uses TRBV9 and TRBJ2-1; TRBD2 matches 10 bases. The V gene end was trimmed by 4 bases and the J gene end by 10 bases; junction bases not matched to a gene: 11. This CDR3 is built from 15 residues. Germline CDR1 and CDR2: SGDLS and YYNGEE. The CDR3 region is CASSLSGGRAGEQFF. CDR3 DNA: TGTGCCAGCAGCCTTAGCGGGGGGCGTGCAGGAGAGCAGTTCTTC.

CDR3 nucleotides: TGTGCCAGCAGTTTCGAGCCTTCCTCTGGAAACACCATATATTTT. As protein: CASSFEPSSGNTIYF. The chain carries TRBV5-4 and TRBJ1-3; D call uncertain. This CDR3 spans 15 amino acids. Germline V CDR1 and CDR2: SGHNT, YYREEE (reference sequence). V lost 5 bases and J lost 0, with 12 bases in between.

V gene TRBV3-1 (or the pseudogene TRBV3-2) combines with J gene TRBJ1-5; D remains unclear. Germline V gene lookup returns CDR1 LGHDT and CDR2 YNNKEL (reference sequence). This CDR3 is 13 amino acids long. Between the trimmed V and J ends, which lost 4 bases and 7 bases, there was a span of 11 bases. In DNA, the CDR3 is TGTGCCAGCAGCCCTCAAATGAGACAGCCCCAGCATTTT. It codes for CASSPQMRQPQHF.

The chain links TRBV7-9 to TRBJ2-1; a possible D gene is TRBD2 (6 bases). The CDR3 sequence is 16 residues long. V lost 4 bases and J lost 8, with 21 bases in between. The V gene's germline CDR1 is SEHNR and CDR2 FQNEAQ (reference sequence). CDR3 sequence: CASSSSRASGWDEQFF. CDR3 in DNA: TGTGCCAGCAGCTCCTCCCGAGCGAGCGGGTGGGATGAGCAGTTCTTC.

V is TRBV28 and J is TRBJ1-1; 7 bases match TRBD1. Germline-derived CDR1 and CDR2 are MDHEN and SYDVKM. With 3 bases clipped from V and 1 base from J, the junction kept 8 bases outside the gene matches. There are 16 residues in the CDR3. For the CDR3, the DNA is TGTGCCAGCAGTTTCCCTCTAAGGGACAGGAACACTGAAGCTTTCTTT. Protein: CASSFPLRDRNTEAFF.